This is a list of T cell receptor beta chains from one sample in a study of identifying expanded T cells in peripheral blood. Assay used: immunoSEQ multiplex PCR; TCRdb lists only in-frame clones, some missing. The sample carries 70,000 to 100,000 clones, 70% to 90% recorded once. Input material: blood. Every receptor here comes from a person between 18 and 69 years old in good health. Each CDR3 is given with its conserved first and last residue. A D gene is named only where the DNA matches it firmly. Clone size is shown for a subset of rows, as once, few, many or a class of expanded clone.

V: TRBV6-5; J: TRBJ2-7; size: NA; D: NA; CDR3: CASSYSTWAGTEQYF; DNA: TGTGCCAGCAGTTACTCGACTTGGGCAGGGACCGAGCAGTACTTC
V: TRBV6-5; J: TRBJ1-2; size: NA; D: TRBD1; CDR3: CASRSPGQGNGYTF; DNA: TGTGCCAGCAGATCACCGGGACAGGGAAATGGCTACACCTTC
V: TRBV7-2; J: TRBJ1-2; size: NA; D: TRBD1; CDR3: CASSVVGQGAGGYTF; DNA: TGTGCCAGCAGCGTAGTTGGACAGGGGGCTGGTGGCTACACCTTC
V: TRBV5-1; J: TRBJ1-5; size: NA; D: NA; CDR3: CASSLTGVNNQPQHF; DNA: TGCGCCAGCAGCTTAACGGGCGTTAACAATCAGCCCCAGCATTTT
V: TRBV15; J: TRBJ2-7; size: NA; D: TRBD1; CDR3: CATGQGDEQYF; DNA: TGTGCCACCGGACAGGGGGACGAGCAGTACTTC
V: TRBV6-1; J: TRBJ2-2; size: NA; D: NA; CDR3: CATTSGIEATGELFF; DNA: TGTGCCACCACTTCCGGCATCGAGGCTACCGGGGAGCTGTTTTTT
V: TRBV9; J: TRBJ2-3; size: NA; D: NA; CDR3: CASSVAGVSADTQYF; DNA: TGTGCCAGCAGCGTAGCCGGGGTTAGTGCAGATACGCAGTATTTT
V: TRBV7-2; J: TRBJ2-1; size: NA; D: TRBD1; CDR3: CASSIEGARDEQFF; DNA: TGTGCCAGCAGCATCGAGGGGGCTCGCGATGAGCAGTTCTTC
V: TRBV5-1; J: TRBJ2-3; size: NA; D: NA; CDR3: CASSLAQGRTDTQYF; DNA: TGCGCCAGCAGCTTAGCGCAGGGTCGCACAGATACGCAGTATTTT
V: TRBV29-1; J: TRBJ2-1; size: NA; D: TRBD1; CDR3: CSVPVGDRVYNEQFF; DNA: TGCAGCGTTCCGGTGGGGGACAGGGTCTACAATGAGCAGTTCTTC
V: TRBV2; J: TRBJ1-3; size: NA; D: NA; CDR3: CASSVQGNTIYF; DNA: TGTGCCAGCAGTGTACAAGGAAACACCATATATTTT
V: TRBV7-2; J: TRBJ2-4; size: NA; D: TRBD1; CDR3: CASSLGTGVQYF; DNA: TGTGCCAGCAGCTTAGGTACAGGGGTTCAGTACTTC
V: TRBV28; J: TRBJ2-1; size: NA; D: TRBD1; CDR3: CASSFRQTGQPYNEQFF; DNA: TGTGCCAGCAGTTTTCGGCAAACGGGACAGCCTTACAATGAGCAGTTCTTC
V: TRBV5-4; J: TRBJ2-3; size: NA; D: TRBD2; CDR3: CASSLGASGGAGTDTQYF; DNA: TGTGCCAGCAGCTTGGGAGCTAGCGGGGGGGCTGGGACAGATACGCAGTATTTT
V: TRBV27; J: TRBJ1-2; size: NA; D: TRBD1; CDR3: CASSLSRTGFPGGYTF; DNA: TGTGCCAGCAGTTTATCCCGGACAGGGTTTCCAGGTGGCTACACCTTC
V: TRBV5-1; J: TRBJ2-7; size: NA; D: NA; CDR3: CASSWFWGPSYEQYF; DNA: TGCGCCAGCAGCTGGTTTTGGGGCCCCTCCTACGAGCAGTACTTC
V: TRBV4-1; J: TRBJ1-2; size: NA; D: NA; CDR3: CASSQGPRGNYGYTF; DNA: TGCGCCAGCAGCCAAGGCCCCAGGGGAAACTATGGCTACACCTTC
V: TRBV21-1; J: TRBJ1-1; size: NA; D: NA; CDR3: CASSKGADRTNTEAFF; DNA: TGTGCCAGCAGCAAAGGGGCCGACCGTACGAACACTGAAGCTTTCTTT
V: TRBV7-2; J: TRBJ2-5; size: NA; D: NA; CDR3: CASSLANQETQYF; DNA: TGTGCCAGCAGCTTAGCCAACCAAGAGACCCAGTACTTC
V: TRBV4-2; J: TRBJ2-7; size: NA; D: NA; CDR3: CASSLGTGISAYEQYF; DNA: TGTGCCAGCAGCCTGGGAACAGGGATTTCAGCCTACGAGCAGTACTTC
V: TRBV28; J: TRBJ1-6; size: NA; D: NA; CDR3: CASSQGTTTNSPLHF; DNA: TGTGCCAGCAGTCAGGGGACGACCACGAATTCACCCCTCCACTTT
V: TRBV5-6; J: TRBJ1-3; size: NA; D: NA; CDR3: CASSLGLDGSGNTIYF; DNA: TGTGCCAGCAGCTTGGGACTGGACGGCTCTGGAAACACCATATATTTT
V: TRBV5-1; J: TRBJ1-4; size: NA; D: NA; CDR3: CASSLGDTSEKLFF; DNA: TGCGCCAGCAGCTTGGGGGACACCTCCGAAAAACTGTTTTTT
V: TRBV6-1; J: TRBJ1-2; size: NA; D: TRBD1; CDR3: CAGGTETASNYGYTF; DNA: TGTGCCGGTGGGACAGAAACAGCCTCTAACTATGGCTACACCTTC
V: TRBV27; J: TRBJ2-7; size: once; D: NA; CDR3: CASSLGPVTEQYF; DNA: TGTGCCAGCAGTTTAGGACCGGTGACCGAGCAGTACTTC
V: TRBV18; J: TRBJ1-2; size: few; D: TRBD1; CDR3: CASSPQHIGTGGADGYTF; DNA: TGTGCCAGCTCACCCCAGCACATCGGGACAGGGGGCGCGGATGGCTACACCTTC
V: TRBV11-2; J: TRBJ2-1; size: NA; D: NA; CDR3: CASSPTSGGTRGEQFF; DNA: TGTGCCAGCAGTCCTACCTCCGGGGGGACCAGGGGTGAGCAGTTCTTC
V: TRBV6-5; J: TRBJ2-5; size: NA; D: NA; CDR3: CASSYGGNQETQYF; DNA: TGTGCCAGCAGTTACGGGGGGAACCAAGAGACCCAGTACTTC
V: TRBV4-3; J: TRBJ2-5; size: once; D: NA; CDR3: CASSQDGFQETQYF; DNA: TGCGCCAGCAGCCAGGACGGCTTCCAAGAGACCCAGTACTTC
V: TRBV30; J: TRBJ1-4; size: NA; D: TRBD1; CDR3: CAWSDTDRLNEKLFF; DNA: TGTGCCTGGAGTGATACGGACAGGTTGAATGAAAAACTGTTTTTT
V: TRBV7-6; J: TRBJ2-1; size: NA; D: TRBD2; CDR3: CASSAGTSGGATYNEQFF; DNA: TGTGCCAGCAGCGCCGGGACTAGCGGGGGGGCGACCTACAATGAGCAGTTCTTC
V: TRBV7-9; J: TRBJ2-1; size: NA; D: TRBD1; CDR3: CASSTGGAYNEQFF; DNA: TGTGCCAGCAGCACAGGGGGCGCCTACAATGAGCAGTTCTTC
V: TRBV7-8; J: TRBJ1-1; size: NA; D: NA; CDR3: CASSAETPSGAFF; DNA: TGTGCCAGCAGCGCAGAGACCCCATCGGGGGCTTTCTTT
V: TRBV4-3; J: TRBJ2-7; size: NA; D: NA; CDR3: CASSQSFGYEQYF; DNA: TGCGCCAGCAGCCAAAGCTTCGGTTACGAGCAGTACTTC
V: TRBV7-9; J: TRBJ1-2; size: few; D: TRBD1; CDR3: CASSLDGGQGYGYTF; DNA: TGTGCCAGCAGCTTAGACGGAGGACAGGGGTACGGCTACACCTTC
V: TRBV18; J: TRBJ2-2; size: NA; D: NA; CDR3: CASSPIGDTGELFF; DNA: TGTGCCAGCTCACCAATAGGGGACACCGGGGAGCTGTTTTTT
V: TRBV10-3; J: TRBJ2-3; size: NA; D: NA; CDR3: CAISDSGKGTDTQYF; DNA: TGTGCCATCAGTGATTCCGGAAAGGGGACAGATACGCAGTATTTT
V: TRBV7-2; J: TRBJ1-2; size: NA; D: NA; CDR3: CASSPRDKYYGYTF; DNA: TGTGCCAGCAGCCCCCGGGACAAATACTATGGCTACACCTTC
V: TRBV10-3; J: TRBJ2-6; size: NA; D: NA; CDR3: CASLRDHSSGANVLTF; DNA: TGTGCCTCACTCCGGGACCACTCCTCTGGGGCCAACGTCCTGACTTTC
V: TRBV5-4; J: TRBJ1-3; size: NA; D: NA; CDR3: CASSLALSGNTIYF; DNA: TGTGCCAGCAGCTTGGCTCTGTCCGGAAACACCATATATTTT